This T cell receptor beta chain is drawn from a study of T cell clonotyping in hematopoietic cell transplantation. Whole-study findings and limits: After transplant, recipient diversity fell while pathologically expanded clonotypes grew through day 180. Few recipient clonotypes overlapped donors; over 95% were de novo at given depth. Without cell sorting, CD4 versus CD8 contributions remain unresolved.

The protocol was immunoSEQ multiplex PCR, while the TCRdb copy is restricted to in-frame clones and leaves out a portion. The table records 15,000 to 20,000 clones, over 50% of them present only once. The CDR3 has 13 amino acids. The germline gives CDR1 MDHEN, CDR2 SYDVKM. V was pared by 6 bases and J by 4 bases, with 10 bases between. A remark on this clone: Its antigen is unidentified.

This sequence was found in a male patient between 45 and 60 years old who had an allogeneic stem cell transplant from an unrelated donor, so T cells may come from the graft donor. Some clones in this sample may be carry-over from other donors' samples. The sequencing used PBMCs, collected 30 days after allogeneic stem cell transplant. This sequence joins TRBV28 and TRBJ1-5; no firm D call. The CDR3 region is CASSSINNQPQHF. The CDR3 coding sequence is TGTGCCAGCAGCTCAATAAATAATCAGCCCCAGCATTTT.